These 29 T cell receptor beta chains came from one sample sequenced in a study of blood T cell repertoires in COVID-19. TCRdb's table, derived via immunoSEQ multiplex PCR, lists solely in-frame clones and lacks some. This table holds approximately 29,000 clones, 85% to 90% found once. Material for sequencing was peripheral blood. The receptors derive from an older woman with active COVID-19.

The gene calls are TRBV5-1 and TRBJ2-2, with D maybe TRBD1 (5 bases). Germline V lookup: CDR1 SGHRS, CDR2 YFSETQ. The CDR3 loop spans 17 amino acids. Between the trimmed V and J ends, which lost 4 bases and 0 bases, there was a span of 16 bases. In DNA, the CDR3 is TGCGCCAGCAGCGACCGCACAGGATTTGCGAACACCGGGGAGCTGTTTTTT. This translates into CASSDRTGFANTGELFF.

The gene calls are TRBV5-4 and TRBJ2-3; a possible D gene is TRBD1 (5 bases). The germline V gene has CDR1 SGHNT and CDR2 YYREEE (reference sequence). V dropped 0 bases and J dropped 0 bases, with 5 bases sitting between them. This CDR3 contains 14 residues. The CDR3 region has the DNA TGTGCCAGCAGCTTGGCAGGGAGCACAGATACGCAGTATTTT. This gives the protein CASSLAGSTDTQYF.

The chain links TRBV18 to TRBJ2-7, with 10 bases matching TRBD2. The V gene's germline CDR1 is KGHSH and CDR2 LQKENI. The CDR3 covers 16 residues. V was pared by 1 base and J by 2 bases, with 5 bases of the junction left unmatched. CDR3 sequence reads: CASSPQSGRVPYEQYF. In nucleotides, the CDR3 is TGTGCCAGCTCACCACAAAGCGGGAGGGTCCCCTACGAGCAGTACTTC.

This rearrangement joins TRBV3-1 (or the pseudogene TRBV3-2) to TRBJ2-7; TRBD1 matches 8 bases. Germline CDR1 LGHDT, CDR2 YNNKEL (reference sequence). CDR3 length: 16 residues. Trimming at V came to 0 bases and at J to 5 bases, leaving 9 bases not matched to a gene. The CDR3 reads CASSQDRGPLGDEQYF. The CDR3 coding sequence is TGTGCCAGCAGCCAAGACAGGGGGCCCCTAGGAGACGAGCAGTACTTC.

V gene TRBV11-2 combines with J gene TRBJ2-6; D is unclear. CDR1 is SGHAT and CDR2 is FQNNGV in the germline V gene. V was pared by 5 bases and J by 2 bases, with 10 bases between. The CDR3 has 15 amino acids. The CDR3, as DNA: TGTGCCAGCAGCCAAACTATCACTGGGGCCAACGTCCTGACTTTC. Its protein is CASSQTITGANVLTF.

CDR3 sequence reads: CASSRDSTAGTQYF. The CDR3 DNA is TGTGCCAGCAGTAGGGACAGCACGGCAGGGACCCAGTACTTC. The chain employs TRBV2 and TRBJ2-5, with 7 bases identical to TRBD1. This CDR3 has 14 amino acids. V dropped 5 bases and J dropped 7; count of bases not matched to a gene: 10. CDR1 SNHLY and CDR2 FYNNEI come from the germline V gene.

This clone was seen only once. The CDR3 is CASSQSPTDTQYF. The CDR3 coding sequence is TGTGCCAGCAGCCAATCCCCCACAGATACGCAGTATTTT. The V gene is TRBV9, the J gene TRBJ2-3; D is uncertain. This CDR3 comprises 13 residues. Germline V CDR1 and CDR2: SGDLS, YYNGEE. V was cut by 4 bases and J by 2 bases, with 8 bases left in between.

The DNA of the CDR3 is TGTGCCAGCAGCTTCTGGGGGCAGACCTACGAGCAGTACTTC. It codes for CASSFWGQTYEQYF. The chain carries TRBV5-6 and TRBJ2-7; tentative D call: TRBD1 (6 bases). The CDR3 runs to 14 residues. The germline V and J ends were trimmed by 2 bases and 2 bases, with 11 bases remaining between them. Germline V gene data show CDR1 as SGHDT and CDR2 as YYEEEE.

This sequence joins TRBV18 and TRBJ2-7; 9 bases align to TRBD1. The CDR3 totals 15 residues. V dropped 3 bases and J dropped 0; count of bases not matched to a gene: 3. Germline assignment: CDR1 KGHSH and CDR2 LQKENI. The CDR3 sequence: CASSPLGQGSYEQYF. CDR3 nucleotides: TGTGCCAGCTCACCCCTGGGACAGGGCTCCTACGAGCAGTACTTC.

In this sample, this clone turned up once. One junction end does not reproduce the germline sequence, and a read error may be involved. The V call is TRBV24-1, the J call TRBJ2-1; 11 bases align to TRBD1. Germline CDR1 reads KGHDR; CDR2 reads SFDVKD. The CDR3 consists of 15 residues. In DNA form, the CDR3 reads TGTGCCACCAGTGCTTTGGGACAGGGGGGAAATGAGCAGTTCTTC. It specifies CATSALGQGGNEQFF.

The chain joins TRBV7-9 to TRBJ2-2; possibly TRBD2 for D (5 bases). V shed 7 bases and J shed 4 bases, with 28 bases lying between them. Germline V gene sequence: CDR1 SEHNR, CDR2 FQNEAQ (reference sequence). The length of the CDR3 is 19 residues. In DNA, the CDR3 is TGTGCCAGCATCTTGCGACCCCCGAGAGGCGCCCGGGGCACCGGGGAGCTGTTTTTT. This gives the protein CASILRPPRGARGTGELFF.

CDR3 coding DNA: TGTGCCAGCAGTTTATCTATGTACAGGGTAGAGACCCAGTACTTC. It codes for CASSLSMYRVETQYF. J is TRBJ2-5 and V is TRBV28; a possible D gene is TRBD1 (6 bases). The CDR3 is 15 amino acids. The V gene lost 1 base and the J gene lost 4 bases, with 13 bases spanning the gap. Per the germline V gene, CDR1 is MDHEN and CDR2 is SYDVKM.

V and J are TRBV5-4 and TRBJ2-5; TRBD2 matches 13 bases. Germline CDR1 is SGHNT and CDR2 is YYREEE (reference sequence). Trimming removed 4 bases from V and 5 bases from J; junction bases left unmatched: 5. This CDR3 contains 15 residues. Here the CDR3 reads CASSRGTSGVETQYF. The CDR3 DNA is TGTGCCAGCAGCCGCGGGACTAGCGGGGTGGAGACCCAGTACTTC.

The J gene is TRBJ2-1, the V gene TRBV7-9; 8 bases match TRBD1. The CDR3 runs 16 residues. J lost 3 bases, V lost 6 bases, and 10 bases had no gene match. Germline V gene sequence: CDR1 SEHNR, CDR2 FQNEAQ (reference sequence). This CDR3 reads CASRSGDRLIYNEQFF. In DNA, the CDR3 is TGTGCCAGCAGGTCTGGGGACAGGTTAATCTACAATGAGCAGTTCTTC.

The CDR3 loop is CASKQGNGANVLTF. CDR3 coding DNA: TGTGCCAGCAAACAGGGAAATGGGGCCAACGTCCTGACTTTC. The chain combines TRBV28 with TRBJ2-6; a possible D gene is TRBD1 (6 bases). The V end was cut by 7 bases, the J end by 3 bases, with 10 bases between. Germline lookup yields CDR1 MDHEN and CDR2 SYDVKM. The CDR3 consists of 14 residues.

The V call is TRBV7-9, the J call TRBJ1-1, with 9 bases lining up with TRBD1. Germline CDR1 SEHNR, CDR2 FQNEAQ (reference sequence). The CDR3 is 16 residues long. J lost 6 bases, V lost 5 bases, and 13 bases had no gene match. DNA of the CDR3: TGTGCCAGCAGCCGGGGACAGGGCTTACTATACCCTGAAGCTTTCTTT. Its translation: CASSRGQGLLYPEAFF.

The chain links TRBV6-1 to TRBJ2-2; D remains unclear. V shed 1 base and J shed 5 bases, with 11 bases lying between them. The CDR3 is made up of 15 amino acids. CDR1 MNHNS and CDR2 SASEGT come from the germline V gene. The CDR3 region has the DNA TGTGCCAGCAGTGAAGGCTTGACTCGTACCGGGGAGCTGTTTTTT. This encodes CASSEGLTRTGELFF.

The chain couples TRBV2 to TRBJ2-3; D remains ambiguous. The length of the CDR3 is 15 residues. V dropped 0 bases and J dropped 0 bases, with 7 bases sitting between them. Germline V gene data show CDR1 as SNHLY and CDR2 as FYNNEI. The CDR3 sequence: CASSEARFSTDTQYF. The CDR3 region has the DNA TGTGCCAGCAGTGAAGCGAGGTTTAGCACAGATACGCAGTATTTT.

The genes are TRBV24-1 and TRBJ2-5, with TRBD1 identical over 9 bases. The V gene's germline CDR1 is KGHDR and CDR2 SFDVKD. Unmatched junction bases numbered 9, after V lost 3 bases and J lost 5 bases. The CDR3 loop spans 16 amino acids. The chain's CDR3 is CATSDTNRGRWETQYF. The DNA of the CDR3 is TGTGCCACCAGTGATACTAACAGGGGGCGGTGGGAGACCCAGTACTTC.

V and J are TRBV28 and TRBJ1-2, with 9 bases identical to TRBD1. The germline V gene encodes CDR1 MDHEN and CDR2 SYDVKM. The CDR3 contains 14 residues. V shed 6 bases, J shed 6 bases, and the junction held 8 bases outside the gene matches. This CDR3 is CASRLGQGQNGYTF. Written as DNA, the CDR3 is TGTGCCAGCAGACTGGGACAGGGACAAAATGGCTACACCTTC.

This CDR3 reads CASTIAGLPDTQYF. As DNA, the CDR3 is TGCGCCAGCACCATTGCGGGACTGCCAGATACGCAGTATTTT. The gene calls are TRBV5-1 and TRBJ2-3; a weak D match, TRBD2 (6 bases). Deletions cut 6 bases from V and 4 bases from J, with 15 bases between. Germline CDR1 reads SGHRS; CDR2 reads YFSETQ. This CDR3 has 14 residues.

This chain links TRBV25-1 with TRBJ2-3; D may be TRBD2 (6 bases). Germline CDR1 is MGHDK and CDR2 is SYGVNS. V was trimmed by 3 bases and J by 5 bases, leaving 6 bases between them. The CDR3 sequence is 12 residues long. This CDR3 reads CASSEGGDTQYF. CDR3 sequence (DNA): TGTGCCAGCAGTGAGGGGGGAGATACGCAGTATTTT.

This rearrangement joins TRBV10-1 to TRBJ2-1; 9 positions agree with TRBD2. Germline lookup yields CDR1 WNHNN and CDR2 SYGVQD (reference sequence). Trimming took 6 bases from V and 5 from J; bases not matched to a gene: 2. The CDR3 runs to 13 residues. CDR3 coding DNA: TGCGCCAGCAGCCTAGCGGGGAACAATGAGCAGTTCTTC. Translated, it gives CASSLAGNNEQFF.

This chain's CDR3 is CASSLITINPSYEQYF. The CDR3, as DNA: TGTGCCAGCAGCCTAATTACTATTAACCCATCATACGAGCAGTACTTC. V and J are TRBV28 and TRBJ2-7; D is undetermined. This CDR3 comprises 16 residues. Germline CDR1 is MDHEN and CDR2 is SYDVKM. Trimming removed 6 bases at V and 4 bases at J, with 22 bases between.

This chain joins TRBV28 and TRBJ2-1, with 8 bases identical to TRBD2. With 7 bases clipped from V and 1 base from J, the junction kept 9 bases outside the gene matches. CDR1 is MDHEN and CDR2 is SYDVKM in the germline V gene. The CDR3 contains 16 residues. In DNA, the CDR3 is TGTGCCAGCAATTCCAATAGCGGGAAATCCTACAATGAGCAGTTCTTC. Its translation is CASNSNSGKSYNEQFF.

This chain uses TRBV30 with TRBJ2-1; 11 bases line up with TRBD1. Germline V gene data show CDR1 as GTSNPN and CDR2 as SVGIG (reference sequence). The length of the CDR3 is 13 residues. The V gene end was trimmed by 3 bases and the J gene end by 7 bases; junction bases not matched to a gene: 2. Written as DNA, the CDR3 is TGTGCCTGGAGGGGGACAGGGGGGAATGAGCAGTTCTTC. It encodes CAWRGTGGNEQFF.

The J gene is TRBJ2-2, the V gene TRBV2, with D unclear. CDR3 size: 14 residues. The germline gives CDR1 SNHLY, CDR2 FYNNEI. V gave up 7 bases and J gave up 1 base, with 10 bases separating them. The CDR3 sequence: CASMVAMNTGELFF. The CDR3 bases are TGTGCCAGCATGGTAGCTATGAACACCGGGGAGCTGTTTTTT. Together with reference TRBV2 and TRBJ2-2, the CDR3 gives the full variable domain: EPEVTQTPSHQVTQMGQEVILRCVPISNHLYFYWYRQILGQKVEFLVSFYNNEISEKSEIFDDQFSVERPDGSNFTLKIRSTKLEDSAMYFCASMVAMNTGELFFGEGSRLTVL.

The chain joins TRBV11-2 to TRBJ2-5; D uncertain. CDR1 is SGHAT and CDR2 is FQNNGV in the germline V gene. The CDR3 spans 13 residues. The ends were cut back, 3 bases at V and 2 bases at J, with 7 bases in the middle. CDR3 region: CASSFYSQETQYF. CDR3 DNA: TGTGCCAGCAGCTTCTACAGTCAAGAGACCCAGTACTTC.

This chain connects TRBV30 to TRBJ2-1, with 16 bases identical to TRBD2. This CDR3 is 19 amino acids long. Germline V lookup: CDR1 GTSNPN, CDR2 SVGIG (reference sequence). Trimming at V came to 4 bases and at J to 3 bases, leaving 12 bases not matched to a gene. The DNA of the CDR3 is TGTGCCTGGACTGGGACTAGCGGGAGGGCCCGAGGTAGCTACAATGAGCAGTTCTTC. It yields the protein CAWTGTSGRARGSYNEQFF.